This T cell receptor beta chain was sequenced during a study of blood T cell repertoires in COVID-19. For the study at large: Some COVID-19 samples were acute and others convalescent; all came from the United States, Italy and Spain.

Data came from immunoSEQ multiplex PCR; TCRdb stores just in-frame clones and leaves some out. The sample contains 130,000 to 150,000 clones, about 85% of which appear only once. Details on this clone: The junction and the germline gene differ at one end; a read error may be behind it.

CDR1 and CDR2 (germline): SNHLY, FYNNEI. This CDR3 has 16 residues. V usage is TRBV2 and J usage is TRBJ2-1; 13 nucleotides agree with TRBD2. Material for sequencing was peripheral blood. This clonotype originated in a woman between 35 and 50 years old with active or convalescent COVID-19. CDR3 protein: CASSEGLAGADNEQFF. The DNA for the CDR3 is TGTGCCAGCAGCGAAGGACTAGCGGGAGCAGACAATGAGCAGTTCTTC.